Below, 26 T cell receptor beta chains from the same sample are listed, as sequenced in a study of human T cells and chemical hapten exposure (dated by TCRdb to 2020 to 2023). The label giving this sample's time point can be read as: patch test 3, about 24 weeks after DPC sensitization. According to the study, the label for this sample's treatment or condition signals: therapeutic diphenylcyclopropenone sensitization with weekly scalp DPC. The library came from RACE. The sample was run on a NextSeq 500. TCRdb trimmed public reads at Q25 via fastp, called clones via MiXCR and kept in-frame beta chains. Rows with one shared CDR3 protein collapse into an entry with the most common genes and DNA. The sample table lists over 55,000 distinct CDR3 sequences, 8.5% to 14% of them with a count of one. The ten largest clonotypes hold approximately 1.4% of the sample. The material was whole blood, obtained in connection with sensitization to the hapten diphenylcyclopropenone (DPC). The receptors originated from a woman aged 45-59 years with alopecia areata. Some clones in this sample may be carry-over from other donors' samples.

This clonotype was detected many times. V gene TRBV10-3 combines with J gene TRBJ2-7; 9 bases are shared with TRBD1. In germline, CDR1 is ENHRY, CDR2 SYGVKD. Losses at the gene ends were 0 bases for V and 5 bases for J; bases not matched to a gene: 11. CDR3 length: 17 residues. In DNA, the CDR3 is TGTGCCATCAGTGAGTCCTTTACCGGGACAGGGATTGACGAGCAGTACTTC. It codes for CAISESFTGTGIDEQYF.

The rearrangement links TRBV12-3 or TRBV12-4 to TRBJ1-1, with TRBD1 matching over 8 bases. This CDR3 is 13 amino acids long. Trimming cost V 5 bases and J 4 bases; bases outside gene matches: 3. CDR3 bases: TGTGCCAGCAGTCTCGACAGGGGCACTGAAGCTTTCTTT. Its protein is CASSLDRGTEAFF.

This chain connects TRBV9 to TRBJ2-2; 9 nucleotides line up with TRBD1. Germline V lookup: CDR1 SGDLS, CDR2 YYNGEE. V lost 1 base, J lost 2 bases, and 9 bases stayed unmatched. The CDR3 runs to 18 residues. CDR3 sequence: CASSVTTLDRGNTGELFF. The CDR3 bases are TGTGCCAGCAGCGTAACTACTCTGGACAGGGGTAACACCGGGGAGCTGTTTTTT.

As to this clonotype: This could be a read error, since a much larger clone is one nucleotide away. The V call is TRBV3-1, the J call TRBJ1-5, with D possibly matching TRBD1 (5 bases). Trimming removed 1 base from V and 2 bases from J, with 6 bases in between. The CDR3 sequence is 14 residues long. Germline lookup yields CDR1 LGHDT and CDR2 YNNKEL (reference sequence). The CDR3 here is CASSQATGNQPQHF. DNA for the CDR3: TGTGCCAGCAGCCAAGCGACAGGCAATCAGCCCCAGCATTTT.

The chain recombines TRBV7-9 with TRBJ1-6; 7 bases match TRBD1. The CDR3 has 17 amino acids. Germline assignment: CDR1 SEHNR and CDR2 FQNEAQ (reference sequence). V was pared by 4 bases and J by 7 bases, with 13 bases of the junction left unmatched. The CDR3 protein is CASSSFRGAIQNSPLHF. The CDR3 DNA sequence: TGTGCCAGCAGCTCCTTCAGGGGGGCGATCCAAAATTCACCCCTCCACTTT. The whole variable domain, filled in from reference TRBV7-9 and TRBJ1-6, reads DTGVSQNPRHKITKRGQNVTFRCDPISEHNRLYWYRQTLGQGPEFLTYFQNEAQLEKSRLLSDRFSAERPKGSFSTLEIQRTEQGDSAMYLCASSSFRGAIQNSPLHFGNGTRLTVT.

This clonotype was observed a handful of times. The chain is built from TRBV2 and TRBJ1-5, with D possibly being TRBD1 (5 bases). The CDR3 consists of 12 residues. The V gene lost 6 bases and the J gene lost 4 bases, with 7 bases spanning the gap. The germline gives CDR1 SNHLY, CDR2 FYNNEI. The CDR3 sequence is CASSGGNQPQHF. DNA of the CDR3: TGTGCCAGCAGCGGGGGGAATCAGCCCCAGCATTTT.

The rearrangement links TRBV12-3 or TRBV12-4 to TRBJ2-2, with 8 bases aligning to TRBD1. The CDR3 consists of 15 residues. V dropped 5 bases and J dropped 8; count of bases not matched to a gene: 10. The CDR3 coding sequence is TGTGCCAGCAGTATCGGGACAGGTCATTTGGGGGAGCTGTTTTTT. Residues: CASSIGTGHLGELFF.

The chain joins TRBV29-1 to TRBJ2-3, with a tentative D call TRBD1 (6 bases). This CDR3 has 14 residues. Trimming pared 3 bases from V and 4 bases from J, leaving 14 bases between. Germline V lookup: CDR1 SQVTM, CDR2 ANQGSEA. This CDR3 reads CSVEDSYNPDTQYF. The CDR3 DNA follows: TGCAGCGTTGAGGACAGCTACAACCCAGATACGCAGTATTTT.

In its sample, this clonotype was seen many times. The genes are TRBV18 and TRBJ1-1; no firm D call. The germline gives CDR1 KGHSH, CDR2 LQKENI. V was shortened by 0 bases and J by 3 bases, with 5 bases between the two germline ends. This CDR3 is 13 amino acids long. The CDR3 is CASSPPIDTEAFF. The CDR3 bases are TGTGCCAGCTCACCACCGATCGACACTGAAGCTTTCTTT. Based on the CDR3 plus reference TRBV18 and TRBJ1-1, the full variable domain is NAGVMQNPRHLVRRRGQEARLRCSPMKGHSHVYWYRQLPEEGLKFMVYLQKENIIDESGMPKERFSAEFPKEGPSILRIQQVVRGDSAAYFCASSPPIDTEAFFGQGTRLTVV.

This clonotype was seen only a few times. The chain is built from TRBV11-2 and TRBJ1-1, with 7 bases that match TRBD1. CDR3 length equals 14 residues. V lost 6 bases, J lost 0 bases, and 4 bases stayed unmatched. Per the germline V gene, CDR1 is SGHAT and CDR2 is FQNNGV. The DNA for the CDR3 is TGTGCCAGCAGACAGGGGCAAATGAACACTGAAGCTTTCTTT. This translates into CASRQGQMNTEAFF.

At least ten counts were recorded for this clonotype. CDR3 loop: CASSLVGHQYEQYF. CDR3 DNA: TGTGCCAGCAGTTTGGTGGGACACCAGTACGAGCAGTACTTC. The chain links TRBV28 to TRBJ2-7; a weak D match, TRBD1 (6 bases). Germline V gene lookup returns CDR1 MDHEN and CDR2 SYDVKM. Between the trimmed V and J ends, which lost 3 bases and 4 bases, there was a span of 13 bases. CDR3 length: 14 amino acids.

The gene calls are TRBV20-1 and TRBJ2-6; D not certain. Between the trimmed V and J ends, which lost 1 base and 2 bases, there was a span of 0 bases. Germline CDR1 is DFQATT and CDR2 is SNEGSKA (reference sequence). This CDR3 has 12 residues. The CDR3, as DNA: TGCAGTGCTAGAGCTGGGGCCAACGTCCTGACTTTC. As protein: CSARAGANVLTF.

This clonotype was counted a few times. V is TRBV11-2 and J is TRBJ2-7, with D unresolved. This CDR3 has 11 amino acids. Looked up from germline, CDR1 is SGHAT and CDR2 is FQNNGV. Trimming cost V 4 bases and J 6 bases, with 7 bases left between them. In nucleotides, the CDR3 is TGTGCCAGCAGCTCCCCGGCCGAGCAGTACTTC. It yields the protein CASSSPAEQYF.

This clonotype was picked up a small number of times. The chain joins TRBV6-6 to TRBJ2-3; weak D call: TRBD1 (5 bases). Germline CDR1 reads MNHNY; CDR2 reads SVGAGI (reference sequence). Trimming cost V 10 bases and J 3 bases, with 14 bases left between them. The CDR3 sequence is 13 residues long. DNA of the CDR3: TGTGCCACCCAACCCCCAGGGACAGATACGCAGTATTTT. Translation gives CATQPPGTDTQYF.

This clonotype showed up many times. J is TRBJ1-1 and V is TRBV27; the D is unclear. The ends were cut back, 8 bases at V and 0 bases at J, with 13 bases in the middle. In germline, CDR1 is MNHEY, CDR2 SMNVEV (reference sequence). This CDR3 contains 14 residues. The CDR3 loop is CASATYRVNTEAFF. The CDR3 DNA reads as TGTGCCAGCGCTACTTACCGGGTGAACACTGAAGCTTTCTTT.

This clonotype was seen repeatedly, ten times or more. This chain links TRBV5-1 with TRBJ2-2; D perhaps matches TRBD2 (6 bases). CDR3 length equals 15 residues. CDR1 and CDR2 from the germline V gene are SGHRS and YFSETQ. V was pared by 6 bases and J by 0 bases, with 12 bases between. The CDR3 spells CASTWEEPNTGELFF. The CDR3 DNA is TGCGCCAGCACCTGGGAGGAACCGAACACCGGGGAGCTGTTTTTT.

This clonotype was seen a few times. The rearrangement uses TRBV25-1 and TRBJ2-5; possibly TRBD2 for D (6 bases). The CDR3 is made up of 13 amino acids. Germline V gives CDR1 MGHDK, CDR2 SYGVNS. The V end lost 8 bases, the J end lost 4 bases, and 14 bases lay between the germline ends. The DNA for the CDR3 is TGTGCCAGCGCGCTAGCGCCCGGAGAGACCCAGTACTTC. Its protein product is CASALAPGETQYF.

Only a few counts were recorded for this clonotype. The chain joins TRBV10-3 to TRBJ1-1, with D possibly TRBD1 on 6 matching bases. This CDR3 contains 15 residues. The germline gives CDR1 ENHRY, CDR2 SYGVKD. Trimming stripped 2 bases from V and 0 bases from J, with 10 bases between. The CDR3 region has the DNA TGTGCCATCAGTGAGCCTGGGACATTGAACACTGAAGCTTTCTTT. This codes for CAISEPGTLNTEAFF.

This clonotype showed up many times. The chain couples TRBV7-9 to TRBJ1-2; no definite D call. Trimming shortened V by 1 base and J by 4 bases, and 22 bases separated the two germline ends. Looked up from germline, CDR1 is SEHNR and CDR2 is FQNEAQ (reference sequence). This CDR3 contains 18 residues. The CDR3 loop is CASSLESGPSPEGYGYTF. CDR3 sequence (DNA): TGTGCCAGCAGCTTAGAGTCTGGTCCCTCTCCTGAGGGCTATGGCTACACCTTC.

This clonotype was found a few times. The chain joins TRBV18 to TRBJ1-3, with D unclear. The ends were cut back, 4 bases at V and 0 bases at J, with 4 bases in the middle. The V gene's germline CDR1 is KGHSH and CDR2 LQKENI. The CDR3 spans 13 residues. This CDR3 is CASSQASGNTIYF. As DNA, the CDR3 is TGTGCCAGCTCACAGGCCTCTGGAAACACCATATATTTT. The full variable domain, with the rest looked up from reference TRBV18 and TRBJ1-3, is NAGVMQNPRHLVRRRGQEARLRCSPMKGHSHVYWYRQLPEEGLKFMVYLQKENIIDESGMPKERFSAEFPKEGPSILRIQQVVRGDSAAYFCASSQASGNTIYFGEGSWLTVV.

The sample holds a few counts of this clonotype. V usage is TRBV7-2 and J usage is TRBJ2-7; tentative D call: TRBD1 (5 bases). Trimming cost V 0 bases and J 3 bases, with 12 bases left between them. The CDR3 loop spans 15 amino acids. Germline V gives CDR1 SGHTA, CDR2 FQGNSA. CDR3 sequence: CASSLAQGRHYEQYF. As DNA, the CDR3 is TGTGCCAGCAGCTTAGCGCAGGGAAGGCACTACGAGCAGTACTTC.

There are many counts of this clonotype. This chain uses TRBV20-1 with TRBJ1-2, with D perhaps TRBD1 (6 bases). Germline V gene lookup returns CDR1 DFQATT and CDR2 SNEGSKA (reference sequence). The length of the CDR3 is 16 residues. V lost 1 base and J lost 2, with 17 bases in between. CDR3 protein: CSARGRGADMNYGYTF. The CDR3 DNA sequence: TGCAGTGCTAGAGGCAGGGGTGCGGATATGAACTATGGCTACACCTTC.

In this sample, this clonotype turned up a few times. This chain links TRBV12-3 or TRBV12-4 with TRBJ1-5, with D possibly matching TRBD1 (5 bases). V shed 5 bases and J shed 4 bases, with 12 bases lying between them. This CDR3 spans 14 amino acids. The CDR3 here is CASSPTQGNQPQHF. The DNA for the CDR3 is TGTGCCAGCAGTCCAACCCAGGGAAATCAGCCCCAGCATTTT.

This clonotype was counted at least ten times. The V gene is TRBV4-1, the J gene TRBJ2-2; 13 bases map to TRBD2. With V trimmed by 4 bases and J by 4 bases, 12 bases remained unmatched. CDR1 and CDR2 from the germline V gene are MGHRA and YSYEKL. The CDR3 loop spans 19 amino acids. CDR3 residues: CASSRGLAGVGGSTGELFF. DNA of the CDR3: TGCGCCAGCAGCCGAGGACTAGCGGGAGTTGGGGGAAGCACCGGGGAGCTGTTTTTT.

This clonotype was seen repeatedly, ten times or more. This chain links TRBV6-2 or TRBV6-3 with TRBJ2-7, with D perhaps given as TRBD1 or TRBD2 (5 bases each). The CDR3 sequence is 12 residues long. Trimming removed 4 bases from V and 7 bases from J, with 11 bases in between. Germline CDR1 reads MNHEY; CDR2 reads SVGEGT. Here the CDR3 DNA reads TGTGCCAGCAGTTTGGGACCCCTGGAGCAGTACTTC. Its translation: CASSLGPLEQYF.

In its sample, this clonotype was seen a few times. The rearrangement links TRBV12-5 to TRBJ1-4; D uncertain. Germline CDR1 is LGHNT and CDR2 is FRNRAP. This CDR3 contains 14 residues. V was pared by 3 bases and J by 0 bases, with 5 bases between. The CDR3, as DNA: TGTGCTAGTGGTTTCAGAGCAACTAATGAAAAACTGTTTTTT. Encoded protein: CASGFRATNEKLFF.